Listed here are 20 T cell receptor beta chains from one sample, sequenced in a study of T cells in Graves' hyperthyroidism and ophthalmopathy. Researchers amplified the TCR beta CDR3 regions from RNA transcripts. HTBI primers drove first-round RT-PCR of the TCR CDR3. Each CDR3 protein is one row after TCRdb ran MiXCR on the multiplex PCR reads. The sample yields some 400,000 distinct CDR3 sequences, about 14% seen once. Source material: blood. Receptors were obtained from a woman aged 55-70 years with Graves' hyperthyroidism.

This clonotype has a count of ten or more. The chain links TRBV3-1 to TRBJ1-5; the D gene is possibly TRBD1 (5 bases). The CDR3 runs 17 residues. V lost 0 bases to trimming and J lost 9 bases, with 21 bases between them. Germline V gives CDR1 LGHDT, CDR2 YNNKEL (reference sequence). The CDR3 reads CASSQDMTVDSSVPQHF. The CDR3 DNA reads TGTGCCAGCAGCCAAGATATGACAGTAGATAGCAGTGTGCCCCAGCATTTT.

In regard to this clonotype: The junction departs from the called germline gene at one end, perhaps through a read error. The rearrangement uses TRBV20-1 and TRBJ2-7, with 11 bases that match TRBD2. In germline, CDR1 is DFQATT, CDR2 SNEGSKA (reference sequence). There are 14 residues in the CDR3. CDR3 protein: CSAISGRAFYDQYF. CDR3 DNA: TGCAGTGCCATTAGCGGGAGGGCCTTTTACGATCAGTACTTC.

The V gene is TRBV4-2, the J gene TRBJ2-1; D possibly corresponds to TRBD2 (7 bases). Trimming stripped 4 bases from V and 7 bases from J, with 17 bases between. Germline V gene sequence: CDR1 LGHNA, CDR2 YNFKEQ. The CDR3 loop spans 15 amino acids. The DNA for the CDR3 is TGTGCCAGCAGCCCCTCTAGCGGAGGGGGGAATGAGCAGTTCTTC. Amino acids: CASSPSSGGGNEQFF.

This clonotype has at least ten counts. This chain joins TRBV28 and TRBJ1-5; D ambiguous. This CDR3 spans 15 amino acids. The germline gives CDR1 MDHEN, CDR2 SYDVKM. Trimming cost V 6 bases and J 4 bases, with 16 bases left between them. CDR3 in DNA: TGTGCCAGCAGACCCAAATTGGCACCAAATCAGCCCCAGCATTTT. Translated: CASRPKLAPNQPQHF. Based on the CDR3 plus reference TRBV28 and TRBJ1-5, the full variable domain is DVKVTQSSRYLVKRTGEKVFLECVQDMDHENMFWYRQDPGLGLRLIYFSYDVKMKEKGDIPEGYSVSREKKERFSLILESASTNQTSMYLCASRPKLAPNQPQHFGDGTRLSIL.

The CDR3: CASSLGIERDTYEQYF. The CDR3 DNA sequence: TGCGCCAGCAGCTTGGGTATTGAGCGGGATACCTACGAGCAGTACTTC. The chain couples TRBV5-1 to TRBJ2-7, with 7 positions matching TRBD2. The ends lost 0 bases at V and 2 bases at J; junction bases unmatched: 8. CDR1 SGHRS and CDR2 YFSETQ come from the germline V gene. The CDR3 runs to 16 residues.

This clonotype came up many times. The rearrangement joins TRBV3-1 to TRBJ2-3; 7 nucleotides agree with TRBD2. The CDR3 runs 15 residues. V shed 2 bases, J shed 0 bases, and the junction held 2 bases outside the gene matches. Germline V CDR1 and CDR2: LGHDT, YNNKEL (reference sequence). The CDR3 reads CASSQLLASTDTQYF. The CDR3 DNA follows: TGTGCCAGCAGCCAACTACTAGCGAGCACAGATACGCAGTATTTT.

This clonotype was observed at least ten times. The chain has TRBV6-2 or TRBV6-3 and TRBJ1-1; D is perhaps TRBD1 (6 bases). Germline CDR1 and CDR2: MNHEY and SVGEGT. The CDR3 length is 11 residues. With 7 bases removed from V and 5 bases from J, the gap between germline ends came to 8 bases. The CDR3, as DNA: TGTGCCAGCACCCAGGGGACTGAAGCTTTCTTT. It specifies CASTQGTEAFF.

This clonotype was picked up a small number of times. The chain combines TRBV4-1 with TRBJ1-5; no firm D call. The V and J ends lost 1 base and 3 bases respectively, with 10 bases between them. Germline loops: CDR1 MGHRA, CDR2 YSYEKL. The CDR3 totals 15 residues. Here the CDR3 DNA reads TGCGCCAGCAGCCAAGTGAAAGATTACAATCAGCCCCAGCATTTT. It specifies CASSQVKDYNQPQHF.

This clonotype was counted a few times. The CDR3 end shows no conserved phenylalanine or tryptophan, and so a read error is likely. The chain joins TRBV5-6 to TRBJ2-1, with 9 bases matching TRBD2. The CDR3 length is 15 residues. The germline gives CDR1 SGHDT, CDR2 YYEEEE. V trimming: 0 bases; J trimming: 2 bases; junction bases outside the gene matches: 0. The CDR3 DNA follows: TGTGCCAGCAGCTTGGTAGCGGGAGCCTACAATGAGCAGTTCCCC. Protein sequence: CASSLVAGAYNEQFP.

For this clonotype: A read error may be the cause here, since a much bigger clone is one base away. The chain joins TRBV19 to TRBJ2-2; 7 bases fit TRBD1. CDR3 length equals 18 residues. From germline, CDR1 is LNHDA and CDR2 SQIVND (reference sequence). CDR3 nucleotide sequence: TGTGCCGGTAGTATAGATCCCGGACAGGCGAAGAACACCGGGGAGCTGTTTTTT. Its protein is CAGSIDPGQAKNTGELFF.

This clonotype was seen many times. The chain recombines TRBV30 with TRBJ2-3; possibly TRBD2 for D (5 bases). The CDR3 has 14 amino acids. Trimming left V 0 bases short and J 0 bases short, with 7 bases between. Germline loops: CDR1 GTSNPN, CDR2 SVGIG (reference sequence). This CDR3 is CAWSVRGSTDTQYF. The CDR3 DNA sequence: TGTGCCTGGAGTGTACGAGGGAGCACAGATACGCAGTATTTT.

A note on this clonotype: A much larger clone differs by one base, so this may be a read error. CDR3: CASSPSGKGSYNEQFF. CDR3 sequence (DNA): TGTGCCAGCAGTCCCAGCGGGAAGGGATCCTACAATGAGCAGTTCTTC. The chain links TRBV6-1 to TRBJ2-1; TRBD2 matches 7 bases. CDR1 is MNHNS, CDR2 SASEGT, per germline. V gave up 5 bases and J gave up 1 base; unmatched junction bases: 8. The CDR3 contains 16 residues.

This clonotype was picked up many times. The chain couples TRBV7-3 to TRBJ2-1; a weak D match, TRBD2 (6 bases). CDR3 size: 15 residues. The germline CDR1 and CDR2 sequences are SGHTA and FQGTGA. With 2 bases removed from V and 3 bases from J, the gap between germline ends came to 11 bases. CDR3 protein: CASSLFGGIYNEQFF. The CDR3 nucleotides are TGTGCCAGCAGCTTATTTGGGGGGATCTACAATGAGCAGTTCTTC.

This clonotype was detected many times. The rearrangement uses TRBV7-9 and TRBJ2-7, with TRBD2 identical over 7 bases. The V segment lost 1 base and the J segment 5 bases; nucleotides outside the gene matches: 8. This CDR3 comprises 15 residues. CDR1 and CDR2 (germline): SEHNR, FQNEAQ (reference sequence). CDR3 coding DNA: TGTGCCAGCAGCTTAGGAGCGGGGTTAACCAACGAGCAGTACTTC. Translated, it gives CASSLGAGLTNEQYF.

The chain links TRBV6-1 to TRBJ1-6, with D unclear. The CDR3 sequence is 16 residues long. Deletions cut 6 bases from V and 3 bases from J, with 15 bases between. Per the germline V gene, CDR1 is MNHNS and CDR2 is SASEGT. The CDR3, as DNA: TGTGCCAGCAGCGCCCGGGTTATTTACTATAATTCACCCCTCCACTTT. This sequence encodes CASSARVIYYNSPLHF.

This clonotype has a count of ten or more. This sequence joins TRBV24-1 and TRBJ1-2; 8 nucleotides line up with TRBD1. The CDR3 totals 12 residues. J lost 10 bases, V lost 9 bases, and 9 bases had no gene match. The germline CDR1 and CDR2 sequences are KGHDR and SFDVKD. CDR3 amino acids: CATARTGMDYTF. The CDR3 DNA follows: TGTGCCACCGCTCGGACAGGGATGGACTACACCTTC.

This clonotype was seen a few times. V gene TRBV6-4 combines with J gene TRBJ2-5, with D hard to call. Per germline, CDR1 MRHNA and CDR2 SNTAGT. V lost 4 bases and J 12 bases, leaving 9 bases between the germline ends. The CDR3 spans 10 residues. DNA for the CDR3: TGTGCCAGCAGTGCCTTCTTAAAGTACTTC. Translation gives CASSAFLKYF.

A note on this clonotype: The conserved final phenylalanine or tryptophan is absent from the CDR3, which likely points to a read error. The J gene is TRBJ1-1, the V gene TRBV7-2; no definite D call. The CDR3 spans 15 residues. The V gene's germline CDR1 is SGHTA and CDR2 FQGNSA. Trimming took off 3 bases at V and 0 bases at J, with 11 bases between the two ends. CDR3 in amino acids: CASSFGQPMNTEAFL. The CDR3 DNA reads TGTGCCAGCAGCTTTGGGCAGCCTATGAACACTGAAGCTTTCCTT.

The gene calls are TRBV7-6 and TRBJ1-3; unclear D gene. V lost 5 bases to trimming and J lost 0 bases, with 11 bases between them. CDR1 is SGHVS, CDR2 FNYEAQ, per germline. This CDR3 contains 15 residues. CDR3 sequence: CASSLLADSGNTIYF. CDR3 coding DNA: TGTGCCAGCAGCCTATTGGCGGACTCTGGAAACACCATATATTTT.

This clonotype has at least ten counts. J is TRBJ2-7 and V is TRBV20-1, with TRBD1 identical over 10 bases. Per the germline V gene, CDR1 is DFQATT and CDR2 is SNEGSKA (reference sequence). The CDR3 covers 15 residues. J lost 9 bases, V lost 0 bases, and 11 bases had no gene match. This CDR3 reads CSARDFGTGEDGQYF. The CDR3 DNA sequence: TGCAGTGCTAGAGATTTTGGGACAGGGGAGGACGGGCAGTACTTC.